Below, 22 T cell receptor beta chains from the same sample are listed, as sequenced in a study of blood T cell repertoires in COVID-19. Method: immunoSEQ multiplex PCR; TCRdb's copy keeps in-frame clones and lacks some. The top ten hold roughly 1.4% of the sample, which has hundreds of thousands of clones, roughly 90% seen once. Sequencing was carried out using peripheral blood. The receptors come from a woman aged 25 to 39 with active or convalescent COVID-19.

The chain links TRBV5-1 to TRBJ2-1; 7 bases align to TRBD2. Germline V gene sequence: CDR1 SGHRS, CDR2 YFSETQ. The CDR3 covers 14 residues. V gave up 4 bases and J gave up 5 bases; unmatched junction bases: 6. The CDR3 bases are TGCGCCAGCAGCATTACGGGAGGAAACAATGAGCAGTTCTTC. Residues: CASSITGGNNEQFF.

This rearrangement joins TRBV4-2 to TRBJ2-1; possible D gene TRBD2, 5 bases. This CDR3 has 17 amino acids. CDR1 and CDR2 (germline): LGHNA, YNFKEQ. V gave up 0 bases and J gave up 6 bases, with 18 bases separating them. For the CDR3, the DNA is TGTGCCAGCAGCCAAGATCTGACCCGCACTAGTCGCAATGAGCAGTTCTTC. Its translation is CASSQDLTRTSRNEQFF.

This clone was counted a single time. This sequence joins TRBV19 and TRBJ2-6, with unresolved D. Trimming cost V 5 bases and J 0 bases, with 5 bases left between them. Germline CDR1 reads LNHDA; CDR2 reads SQIVND (reference sequence). CDR3 size: 14 residues. The CDR3 nucleotides are TGTGCCAGTAGTGACACCTCTGGGGCCAACGTCCTGACTTTC. It codes for CASSDTSGANVLTF.

The genes are TRBV24-1 and TRBJ2-2; TRBD1 agrees at 10 bases. CDR1 and CDR2 from the germline V gene are KGHDR and SFDVKD. After removal of 5 bases from V and 0 bases from J, the junction contained 11 bases not matched to a gene. The CDR3 has 19 residues. The CDR3 spells CATSVGTGALFANTGELFF. For the CDR3, the DNA is TGTGCCACCAGTGTTGGGACAGGGGCCCTGTTCGCGAACACCGGGGAGCTGTTTTTT.

On this clone: Other DNA sequences of this sample code for an identical CDR3. The V call is TRBV5-4, the J call TRBJ1-1; D is ambiguous. This CDR3 spans 12 amino acids. Germline CDR1 and CDR2: SGHNT and YYREEE (reference sequence). V lost 4 bases and J lost 2, with 6 bases in between. The CDR3 here is CASSEGNTEAFF. CDR3 bases: TGTGCCAGCAGCGAGGGTAACACTGAAGCTTTCTTT.

The chain couples TRBV5-1 to TRBJ2-7; possible D gene TRBD2, 7 bases. CDR3 length: 13 amino acids. Trimming removed 4 bases from V and 5 bases from J, with 13 bases in between. Germline loops: CDR1 SGHRS, CDR2 YFSETQ. CDR3 DNA: TGCGCCAGCAGCGGCCGGGGGGCCGACGAGCAGTACTTC. This gives the protein CASSGRGADEQYF. Full variable domain (rest looked up from reference TRBV5-1 and TRBJ2-7): KAGVTQTPRYLIKTRGQQVTLSCSPISGHRSVSWYQQTPGQGLQFLFEYFSETQRNKGNFPGRFSGRQFSNSRSEMNVSTLELGDSALYLCASSGRGADEQYFGPGTRLTVT.

V gene TRBV29-1 combines with J gene TRBJ1-4; D gene ambiguous. Germline V CDR1 and CDR2: SQVTM, ANQGSEA. The CDR3 is made up of 13 amino acids. Trimming took off 4 bases at V and 6 bases at J, with 12 bases between the two ends. CDR3 bases: TGCAGCGTTGGACGCGGGGAATATGAAAAACTGTTTTTT. It encodes CSVGRGEYEKLFF.

The rearrangement joins TRBV6-1 to TRBJ1-6; 8 positions match TRBD1. The CDR3 totals 15 residues. The germline V gene has CDR1 MNHNS and CDR2 SASEGT. V lost 0 bases, J lost 12 bases, and 7 bases stayed unmatched. CDR3 sequence reads: CASSEAGQGARPLHF. The DNA for the CDR3 is TGTGCCAGCAGTGAAGCAGGTCAGGGGGCTAGACCCCTCCACTTT.

This clone has just a few counts. The J gene is TRBJ2-7, the V gene TRBV3-1 (or the pseudogene TRBV3-2); TRBD2 matches at 7 bases. CDR3 length equals 13 residues. Germline V lookup: CDR1 LGHDT, CDR2 YNNKEL (reference sequence). Losses at the gene ends were 7 bases for V and 2 bases for J; bases not matched to a gene: 5. CDR3 coding DNA: TGTGCCAGCAACCCGGCGGGAGCCTACGAGCAGTACTTC. This encodes CASNPAGAYEQYF.

This chain connects TRBV18 to TRBJ1-5; tentative D call: TRBD1 (5 bases). Trimming removed 2 bases from V and 3 bases from J, with 11 bases in between. The germline V gene has CDR1 KGHSH and CDR2 LQKENI. This CDR3 region has 15 residues. The CDR3 loop is CASSPSSGHNQPQHF. The CDR3 bases are TGTGCCAGCTCACCATCGTCAGGGCACAATCAGCCCCAGCATTTT.

The chain uses TRBV6-1 and TRBJ1-6; TRBD1 aligns across 7 bases. Germline-derived CDR1 and CDR2 are MNHNS and SASEGT. The CDR3 length is 17 residues. V shed 2 bases, J shed 0 bases, and the junction held 4 bases outside the gene matches. CDR3 DNA: TGTGCCAGCAGTGAACGGGGACAGAGCTCCTATAATTCACCCCTCCACTTT. Translated: CASSERGQSSYNSPLHF.

The chain joins TRBV11-2 to TRBJ1-4; D call uncertain. CDR1 is SGHAT and CDR2 is FQNNGV in the germline V gene. Between the trimmed V and J ends, which lost 5 bases and 8 bases, there was a span of 18 bases. This CDR3 spans 15 amino acids. The CDR3: CASSPNEAGREKLFF. For the CDR3, the DNA is TGTGCCAGCAGCCCTAACGAGGCGGGGAGAGAAAAACTGTTTTTT.

For the CDR3, the DNA is TGTGCCAGCAACGATCAGGGGGCGTACGGAGAGACCCAGTACTTC. This sequence encodes CASNDQGAYGETQYF. The chain combines TRBV6-5 with TRBJ2-5; 8 bases match TRBD1. The CDR3 runs 15 residues. Germline CDR1 MNHEY, CDR2 SVGAGI. V shed 7 bases and J 4 bases; nucleotides not matched to a gene: 11.

This chain connects TRBV6-4 to TRBJ1-1; D is possibly TRBD1 (5 bases). CDR3 length: 18 amino acids. V dropped 0 bases and J dropped 3 bases, with 20 bases sitting between them. The germline CDR1 and CDR2 sequences are MRHNA and SNTAGT. CDR3 in amino acids: CASSDSYSGAGVHTEAFF. CDR3 DNA sequence: TGTGCCAGCAGTGACTCGTACAGTGGTGCGGGGGTCCACACTGAAGCTTTCTTT.

The V gene is TRBV5-1, the J gene TRBJ1-3; D unclear. This CDR3 spans 15 amino acids. Germline V CDR1 and CDR2: SGHRS, YFSETQ. V was shortened by 0 bases and J by 2 bases, with 9 bases between the two germline ends. CDR3 sequence reads: CASSLDTGPGNTIYF. CDR3 in DNA: TGCGCCAGCAGCTTGGATACGGGTCCTGGAAACACCATATATTTT.

This chain connects TRBV30 to TRBJ1-1; D uncertain. V lost 2 bases, J lost 1 base, and 8 bases lay in between. The CDR3 length is 13 residues. CDR1 and CDR2 from the germline V gene are GTSNPN and SVGIG (reference sequence). The CDR3, as DNA: TGTGCCTGGAGTACAGCGGGGAACACTGAAGCTTTCTTT. This translates into CAWSTAGNTEAFF.

The V and J genes are TRBV19 and TRBJ1-4; D gene unclear. This CDR3 contains 15 residues. Trimming took 6 bases from V and 0 from J, leaving 11 bases between them. Germline lookup yields CDR1 LNHDA and CDR2 SQIVND (reference sequence). CDR3 in amino acids: CASSALRATNEKLFF. The CDR3 coding sequence is TGTGCCAGTAGCGCCCTTAGAGCAACTAATGAAAAACTGTTTTTT.

This clone was seen only once. The chain joins TRBV5-1 to TRBJ1-5; a possible D gene is TRBD1 (5 bases). The CDR3 consists of 14 residues. Trimming removed 8 bases from V and 5 bases from J, with 17 bases in between. CDR1 and CDR2 (germline): SGHRS, YFSETQ. The CDR3 nucleotides read TGCGCCAGAAAGACAGCTACGTCGGATCAGCCCCAGCATTTT. Translating gives CARKTATSDQPQHF.

V is TRBV29-1 and J is TRBJ1-2; D is undetermined. This CDR3 contains 11 residues. In germline, CDR1 is SQVTM, CDR2 ANQGSEA. V dropped 0 bases and J dropped 8 bases, with 7 bases sitting between them. CDR3 bases: TGCAGCGTTGAAGACGCGAGGGGCTACACCTTC. It translates to CSVEDARGYTF.

The chain is built from TRBV6-2 or TRBV6-3 and TRBJ2-2; tentative D call: TRBD1 (5 bases). CDR1 and CDR2 from the germline V gene are MNHEY and SVGEGT. V dropped 1 base and J dropped 6 bases, with 15 bases sitting between them. The CDR3 is 16 residues long. CDR3 coding DNA: TGTGCCAGCAGTTACTACACAGGCATTAGCCCCGGGGAGCTGTTTTTT. It codes for CASSYYTGISPGELFF.

This clone was recorded a few times. DNA of the CDR3: TGTGCCAGCTCACCGCGGCAGGGTGGTTCCTACAATGAGCAGTTCTTC. Translating gives CASSPRQGGSYNEQFF. This chain joins TRBV18 and TRBJ2-1; D perhaps matches TRBD1 (5 bases). Germline CDR1 reads KGHSH; CDR2 reads LQKENI. Trimming removed 3 bases at V and 1 base at J, with 13 bases between. This CDR3 is 16 amino acids long.

The chain employs TRBV5-5 and TRBJ2-2; D unclear. The CDR3 extends over 11 amino acids. V gave up 5 bases and J gave up 5 bases, with 4 bases separating them. Germline assignment: CDR1 SGHKS and CDR2 YYEKEE (reference sequence). This CDR3 reads CASRETGELFF. DNA of the CDR3: TGTGCCAGCAGAGAGACCGGGGAGCTGTTTTTT.